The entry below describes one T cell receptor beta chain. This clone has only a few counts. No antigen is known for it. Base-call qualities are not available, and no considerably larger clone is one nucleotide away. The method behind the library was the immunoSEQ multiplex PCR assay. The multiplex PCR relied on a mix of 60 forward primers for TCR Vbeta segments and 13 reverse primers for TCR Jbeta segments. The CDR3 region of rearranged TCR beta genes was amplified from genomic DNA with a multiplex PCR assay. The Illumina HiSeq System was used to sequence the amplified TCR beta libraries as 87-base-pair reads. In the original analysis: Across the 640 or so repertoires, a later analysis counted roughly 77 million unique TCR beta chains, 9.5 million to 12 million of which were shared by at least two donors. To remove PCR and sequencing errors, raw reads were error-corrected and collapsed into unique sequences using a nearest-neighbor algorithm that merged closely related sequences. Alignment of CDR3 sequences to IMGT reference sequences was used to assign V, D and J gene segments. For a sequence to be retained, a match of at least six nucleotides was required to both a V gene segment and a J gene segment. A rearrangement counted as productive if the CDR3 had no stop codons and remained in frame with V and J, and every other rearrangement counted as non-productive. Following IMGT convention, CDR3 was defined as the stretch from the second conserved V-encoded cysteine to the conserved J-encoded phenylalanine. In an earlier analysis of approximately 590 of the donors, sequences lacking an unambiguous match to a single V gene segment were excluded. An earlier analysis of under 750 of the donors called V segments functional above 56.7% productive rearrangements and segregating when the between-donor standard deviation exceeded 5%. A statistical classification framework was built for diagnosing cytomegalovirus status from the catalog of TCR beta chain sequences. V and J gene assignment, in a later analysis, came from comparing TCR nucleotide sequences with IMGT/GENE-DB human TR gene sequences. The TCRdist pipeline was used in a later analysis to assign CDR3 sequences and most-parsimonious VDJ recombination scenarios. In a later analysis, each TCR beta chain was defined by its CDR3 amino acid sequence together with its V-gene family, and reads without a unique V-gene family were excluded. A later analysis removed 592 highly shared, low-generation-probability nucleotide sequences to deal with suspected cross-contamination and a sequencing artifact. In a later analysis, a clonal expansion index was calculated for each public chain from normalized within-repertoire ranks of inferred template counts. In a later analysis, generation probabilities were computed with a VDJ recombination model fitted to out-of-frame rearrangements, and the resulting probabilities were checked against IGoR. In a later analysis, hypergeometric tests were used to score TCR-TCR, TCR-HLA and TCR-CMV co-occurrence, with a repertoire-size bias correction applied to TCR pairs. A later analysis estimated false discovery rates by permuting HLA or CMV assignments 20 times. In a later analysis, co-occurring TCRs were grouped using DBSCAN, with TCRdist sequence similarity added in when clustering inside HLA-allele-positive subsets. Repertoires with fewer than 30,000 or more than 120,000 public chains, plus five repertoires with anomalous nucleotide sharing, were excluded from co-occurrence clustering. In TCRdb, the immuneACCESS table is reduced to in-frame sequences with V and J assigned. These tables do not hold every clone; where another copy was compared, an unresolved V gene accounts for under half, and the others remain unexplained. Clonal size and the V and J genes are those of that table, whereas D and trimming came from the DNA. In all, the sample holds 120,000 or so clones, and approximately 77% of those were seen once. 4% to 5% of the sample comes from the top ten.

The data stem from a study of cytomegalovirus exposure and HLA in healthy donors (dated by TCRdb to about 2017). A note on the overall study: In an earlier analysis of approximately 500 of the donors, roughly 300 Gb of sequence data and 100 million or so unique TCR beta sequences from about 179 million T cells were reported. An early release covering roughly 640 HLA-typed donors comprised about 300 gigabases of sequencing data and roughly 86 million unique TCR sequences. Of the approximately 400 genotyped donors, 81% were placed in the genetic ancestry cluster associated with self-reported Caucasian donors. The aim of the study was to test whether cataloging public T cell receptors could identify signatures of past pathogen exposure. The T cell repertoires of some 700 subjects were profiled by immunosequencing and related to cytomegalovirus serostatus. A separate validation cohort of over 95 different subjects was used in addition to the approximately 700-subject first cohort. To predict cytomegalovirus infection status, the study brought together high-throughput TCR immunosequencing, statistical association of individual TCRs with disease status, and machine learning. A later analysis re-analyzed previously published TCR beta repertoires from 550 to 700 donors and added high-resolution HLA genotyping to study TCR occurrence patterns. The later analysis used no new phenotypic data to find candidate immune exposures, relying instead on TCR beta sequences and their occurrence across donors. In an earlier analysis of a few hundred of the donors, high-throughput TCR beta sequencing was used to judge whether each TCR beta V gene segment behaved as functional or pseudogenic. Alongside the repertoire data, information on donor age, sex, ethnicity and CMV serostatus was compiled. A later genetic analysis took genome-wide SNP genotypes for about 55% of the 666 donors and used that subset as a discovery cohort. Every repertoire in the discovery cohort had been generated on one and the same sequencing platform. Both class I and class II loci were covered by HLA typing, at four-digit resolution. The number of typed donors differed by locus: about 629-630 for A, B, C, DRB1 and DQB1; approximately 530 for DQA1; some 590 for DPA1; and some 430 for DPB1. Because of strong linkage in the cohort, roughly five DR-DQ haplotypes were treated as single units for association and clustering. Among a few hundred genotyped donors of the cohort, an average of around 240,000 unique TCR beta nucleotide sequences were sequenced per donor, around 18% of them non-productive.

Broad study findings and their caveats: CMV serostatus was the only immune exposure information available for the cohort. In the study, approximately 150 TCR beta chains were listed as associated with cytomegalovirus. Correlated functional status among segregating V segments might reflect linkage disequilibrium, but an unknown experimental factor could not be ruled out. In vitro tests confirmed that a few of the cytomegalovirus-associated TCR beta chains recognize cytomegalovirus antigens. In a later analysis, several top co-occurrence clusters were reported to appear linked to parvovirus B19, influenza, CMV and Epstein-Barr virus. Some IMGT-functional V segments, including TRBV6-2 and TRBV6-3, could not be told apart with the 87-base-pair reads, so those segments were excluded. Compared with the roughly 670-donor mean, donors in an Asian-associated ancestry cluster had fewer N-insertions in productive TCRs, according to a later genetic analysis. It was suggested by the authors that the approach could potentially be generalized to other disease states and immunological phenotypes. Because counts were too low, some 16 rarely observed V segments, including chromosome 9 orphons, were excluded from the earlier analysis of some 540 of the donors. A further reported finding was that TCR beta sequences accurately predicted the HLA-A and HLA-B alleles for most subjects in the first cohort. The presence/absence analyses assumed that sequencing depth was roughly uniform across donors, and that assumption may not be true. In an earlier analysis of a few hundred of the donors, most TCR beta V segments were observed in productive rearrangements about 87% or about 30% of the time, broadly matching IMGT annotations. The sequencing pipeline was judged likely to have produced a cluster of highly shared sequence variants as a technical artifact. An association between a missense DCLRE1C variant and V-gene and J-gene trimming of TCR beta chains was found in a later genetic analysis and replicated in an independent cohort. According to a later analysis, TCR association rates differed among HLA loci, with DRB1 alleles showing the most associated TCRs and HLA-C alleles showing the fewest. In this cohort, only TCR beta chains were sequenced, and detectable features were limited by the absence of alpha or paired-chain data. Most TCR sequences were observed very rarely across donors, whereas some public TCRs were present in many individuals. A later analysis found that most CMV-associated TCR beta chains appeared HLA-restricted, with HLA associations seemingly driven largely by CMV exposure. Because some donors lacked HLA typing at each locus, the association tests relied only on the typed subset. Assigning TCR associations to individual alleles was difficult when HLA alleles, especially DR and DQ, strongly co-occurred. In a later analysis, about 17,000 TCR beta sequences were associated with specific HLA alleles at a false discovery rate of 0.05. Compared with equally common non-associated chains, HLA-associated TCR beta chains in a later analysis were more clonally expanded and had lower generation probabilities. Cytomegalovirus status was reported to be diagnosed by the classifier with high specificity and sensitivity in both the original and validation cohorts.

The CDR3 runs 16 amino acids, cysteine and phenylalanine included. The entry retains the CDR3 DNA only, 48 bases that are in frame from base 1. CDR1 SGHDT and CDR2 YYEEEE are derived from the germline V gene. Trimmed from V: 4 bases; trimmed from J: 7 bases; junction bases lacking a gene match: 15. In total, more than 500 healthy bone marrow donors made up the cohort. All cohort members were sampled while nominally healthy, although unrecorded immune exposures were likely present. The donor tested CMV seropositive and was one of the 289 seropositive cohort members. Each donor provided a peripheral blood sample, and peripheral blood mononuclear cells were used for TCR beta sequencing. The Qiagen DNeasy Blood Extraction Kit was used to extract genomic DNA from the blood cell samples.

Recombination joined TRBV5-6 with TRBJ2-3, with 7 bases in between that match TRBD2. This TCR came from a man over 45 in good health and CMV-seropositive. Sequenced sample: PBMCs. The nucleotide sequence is TGTGCCAGCAGCCCGGGGGGTGCCTCAGGGAGGAATACGCAGTATTTT. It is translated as CASSPGGASGRNTQYF.